These T cell receptor beta chains were read from a single sample in a study of shared clonotypes between healthy human individuals. Profiling relied on immunoSEQ multiplex PCR, and the TCRdb table lists in-frame clones only, not all of them. The sample yields some 2 million clones, 90% to 95% seen once. The sample consisted of naive CD4+ T cells sorted from blood. Every receptor here comes from a man younger than 35 in good health. Each CDR3 is given with its conserved first and last residue. The D gene is left open where the match is weak. The size field is filled for only some rows; it gives once, few, many or a size class.

>TRBV7-6|NA|NA|TRBJ2-2
TGTGCCAGCACGGTGGGCACCGGGGAGCTGTTTTTT
CASTVGTGELFF
>TRBV6-5|NA|NA|TRBJ1-2
TGTGCCAGCAGCCGGGACGGGGCGGGGGGCTACACCTTC
CASSRDGAGGYTF
>TRBV5-6|TRBD2|NA|TRBJ2-3
TGTGCCAGCAGCTTGGCGTTAGCGGGAGGGACAGATACGCAGTATTTT
CASSLALAGGTDTQYF
>TRBV7-9|NA|NA|TRBJ1-1
TGTGCCAGCAGCTTATCAGGGGCGCTGGACACTGAAGCTTTCTTT
CASSLSGALDTEAFF
>TRBV7-9|NA|NA|TRBJ2-7
TGTGCCAGCAACAAGGCGGAACACCCCTACGAGCAGTACTTC
CASNKAEHPYEQYF
>TRBV4-1|NA|NA|TRBJ1-6
TGCGCCAGCAGCCAAGGCGCTGCCGTTAATTCACCCCTCCACTTT
CASSQGAAVNSPLHF
>TRBV5-1|TRBD1|NA|TRBJ2-6
TGCGCCACCAAAGCCGGCGGGACAGGGGGCGCTGGGGCCAACGTCCTGACTTTC
CATKAGGTGGAGANVLTF
>TRBV30|TRBD1|NA|TRBJ1-6
TGTGCCTGGAGTAGAATGGGTCAGGGGGCAGAATCACCCCTCCACTTT
CAWSRMGQGAESPLHF
>TRBV7-2|NA|NA|TRBJ1-2
TGTGCCAGCAGCTTCACAGGGTCACGGGGCTACACCTTC
CASSFTGSRGYTF
>TRBV5-1|NA|NA|TRBJ2-3
TGCGCCAGCAGCAGGGACAACACAGATACGCAGTATTTT
CASSRDNTDTQYF
>TRBV5-8|NA|NA|TRBJ1-1
TGTGCCAGCAGCTTGGTTCGGGATTTAACCGTGGACACTGAAGCTTTCTTT
CASSLVRDLTVDTEAFF
>TRBV7-8|TRBD2|NA|TRBJ2-7
TGTGCCAGCAGCTTAGGACTAGCGGGCTCCTACGAGCAGTACTTC
CASSLGLAGSYEQYF
>TRBV4-3|NA|NA|TRBJ1-1
TGCGCCAGCAGCCAAGAGATCGGGAGGACAGCCGTTGAAGCTTTCTTT
CASSQEIGRTAVEAFF
>TRBV4-2|NA|NA|TRBJ1-4
TGTGCCAGCAGCCAAGAGGGACAAGCAACTAATGAAAAACTGTTTTTT
CASSQEGQATNEKLFF
>TRBV18|TRBD1|few|TRBJ1-4
TGTGCCAGCTCACGACCGGGACAGGCCAATGAAAAACTGTTTTTT
CASSRPGQANEKLFF
>TRBV28|NA|NA|TRBJ1-5
TGTGCCAGCACGCGGGGGTGGTTAGGCGATCAGCCCCAGCATTTT
CASTRGWLGDQPQHF
>TRBV5-1|TRBD1|NA|TRBJ2-1
TGCGCCAGCAGCTTGGACAGGGGCAACTACAATGAGCAGTTCTTC
CASSLDRGNYNEQFF
>TRBV6-6|NA|NA|TRBJ1-1
TGTGCCAGCAGTTACGTACAGGGTAACACTGAAGCTTTCTTT
CASSYVQGNTEAFF
>TRBV5-1|NA|NA|TRBJ2-2
TGCGCCAGCAGCTTGGGGGACGGATACACCGGGGAGCTGTTTTTT
CASSLGDGYTGELFF
>TRBV21-1|NA|NA|TRBJ2-7
TGTGCCAGCAGCAAACTTTCGCTAGCGCGAACTTCCTACGAGCAGTACTTC
CASSKLSLARTSYEQYF
>TRBV6-1|TRBD2|NA|TRBJ2-7
TGTGCCAGCAGCTTGGCGGGACTAGACTACGAGCAGTACTTC
CASSLAGLDYEQYF
>TRBV4-1|NA|NA|TRBJ1-6
TGCGCCAGCAGCCAAGACGGGGTCTCACCCCTCCACTTT
CASSQDGVSPLHF
>TRBV9|NA|NA|TRBJ2-3
TGTGCCAGCAGCGTAATAGGGGCCAGCACAGATACGCAGTATTTT
CASSVIGASTDTQYF
>TRBV4-2|TRBD2|NA|TRBJ2-7
TGTGCCAGCAGCCAAGTAGGCGCGGGGGGCCCGAGCGAGCAGTACTTC
CASSQVGAGGPSEQYF
>TRBV15|TRBD1|many|TRBJ1-6
TGTGCCACCAGCAGCCAGGACAGGGGCGACTATAATTCACCCCTCCACTTT
CATSSQDRGDYNSPLHF
>TRBV4-1|NA|NA|TRBJ2-7
TGCGCCAGCAGCCAGAATGCCGGGACGGGCTCCTACGAGCAGTACTTC
CASSQNAGTGSYEQYF
>TRBV10-3|NA|NA|TRBJ1-2
TGTGCCATCAGTGAGTCGAGCGACTATGGCTACACCTTC
CAISESSDYGYTF
>TRBV28|NA|once|TRBJ1-2
TGTGCCAGCAGCCGAGGTGGACTCTTTTCTTACACCTTC
CASSRGGLFSYTF
>TRBV27|NA|once|TRBJ2-2
TGTGCCAGCAGTTTCGATGGGGGGGGCGACACCGGGGAGCTGTTTTTT
CASSFDGGGDTGELFF
>TRBV6-5|NA|NA|TRBJ1-5
TGTGCCAGCAGTTACTCTGCAGGGACTCAGCCCCAGCATTTT
CASSYSAGTQPQHF
>TRBV7-2|NA|NA|TRBJ1-2
TGTGCCAGCAGCTTGAGGGACACTTACTATGGCTACACCTTC
CASSLRDTYYGYTF
>TRBV6-5|NA|NA|TRBJ2-7
TGTGCCAGCAGTTACTCAGGGACACTCGAGCAGTACTTC
CASSYSGTLEQYF
>TRBV10-3|NA|NA|TRBJ2-7
TGTGCCATCAGTGAGTCGACCTCCTACGAGCAGTACTTC
CAISESTSYEQYF
>TRBV4-1|TRBD2|NA|TRBJ2-7
TGCGCCAGCAGCCAAGGGGCTAGCGGGGGCACCCTCGGATACGAGCAGTACTTC
CASSQGASGGTLGYEQYF
>TRBV5-3|NA|NA|TRBJ2-7
TGTGCCAGAAGCTTGAGCAGGCGTTACTCCTACGAGCAGTACTTC
CARSLSRRYSYEQYF
>TRBV6-5|NA|NA|TRBJ1-2
TGTGCCAGCACCCCTGGAAGTGGATATGGCTACACCTTC
CASTPGSGYGYTF
>TRBV28|NA|NA|TRBJ2-7
TGTGCCAGCAGTTTAACCGCGATCGTCCACGAGCAGTACTTC
CASSLTAIVHEQYF
>TRBV2|NA|NA|TRBJ2-3
TGTGCCGGGGGACTCGTGAGGGGCACAGATACGCAGTATTTT
CAGGLVRGTDTQYF
>TRBV30|NA|NA|TRBJ1-2
TGTGCCTGGAGTGTACGGGGGACGAGTGGCTACACCTTC
CAWSVRGTSGYTF
>TRBV7-2|TRBD2|NA|TRBJ2-1
TGTGCCAGCAGCATGGGACTAGCGGAGAACAATGAGCAGTTCTTC
CASSMGLAENNEQFF
>TRBV10-3|NA|NA|TRBJ2-3
TGTGCCATCAGGAGTATATCCACAGATACGCAGTATTTT
CAIRSISTDTQYF
>TRBV10-3|TRBD1|NA|TRBJ1-4
TGTGCCATCAGTAAAGACAGGGCAACTAATGAAAAACTGTTTTTT
CAISKDRATNEKLFF